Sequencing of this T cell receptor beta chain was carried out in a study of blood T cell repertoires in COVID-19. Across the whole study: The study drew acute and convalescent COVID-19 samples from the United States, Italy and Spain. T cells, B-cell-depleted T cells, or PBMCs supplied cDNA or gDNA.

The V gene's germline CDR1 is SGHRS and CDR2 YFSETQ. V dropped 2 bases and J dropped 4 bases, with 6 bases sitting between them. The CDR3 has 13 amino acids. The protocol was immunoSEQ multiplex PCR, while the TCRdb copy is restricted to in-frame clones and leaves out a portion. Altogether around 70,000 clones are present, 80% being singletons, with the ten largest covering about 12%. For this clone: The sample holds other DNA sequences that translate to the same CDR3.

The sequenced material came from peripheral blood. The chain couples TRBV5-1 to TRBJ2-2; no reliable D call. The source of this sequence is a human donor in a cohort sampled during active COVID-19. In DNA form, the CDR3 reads TGCGCCAGCAGCTTAGGAGTCACCGGGGAGCTGTTTTTT. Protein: CASSLGVTGELFF. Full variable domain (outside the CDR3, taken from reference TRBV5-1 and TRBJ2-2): KAGVTQTPRYLIKTRGQQVTLSCSPISGHRSVSWYQQTPGQGLQFLFEYFSETQRNKGNFPGRFSGRQFSNSRSEMNVSTLELGDSALYLCASSLGVTGELFFGEGSRLTVL.